Given below is one T cell receptor (beta chain) in context. This CDR3 is 14 amino acids long. The data originate from a study of T cells expressing NK-cell markers. Reanalyzing the 5' RACE reads, TCRdb keeps one entry per CDR3 protein, without DNA. With about 300,000 distinct CDR3 sequences in the sample, the ten largest clones hold roughly 4.2%. Material: blood T cells: a sorted CD56 or NKG2C T cell subset, CD4+ or CD8+ T cells, or bulk PBMC T cells (not recorded which). The gene calls are TRBV12-3 or TRBV12-4 and TRBJ1-6. This TCR came from a woman aged 18 to 75 in good health. CDR3 loop: CASSFRRDNSPLHF.